Shown below are 8 T cell receptor beta chains from a single sample sequenced in a study of tissue T cells after allogeneic stem cell transplantation. The table came from immunoSEQ multiplex PCR; TCRdb's copy has only in-frame clones and leaves some out. Of some 22,000 clones in the sample, about 70% were seen once. The sample consisted of blood. These receptors came from a female BALB/c mouse in good health. Mice of this strain are of MHC haplotype H2-d.

As concerns this clone: Mouse gene names and germline throughout. The observed sequence ends 1 residue before the CDR3 terminus, with the missing tail filled in from the germline J gene. The rearrangement links TRBV13-2 to TRBJ2-7; 12 bases are shared with TRBD2. The CDR3 sequence is 13 residues long. V was pared by 4 bases and J by 6 bases, with 2 bases of the junction left unmatched. Germline-derived CDR1 and CDR2 are NNHNN and SYGAGS (reference sequence). The CDR3 loop reads CASGRDWGVEQYF. The CDR3 DNA, read in part, is TGTGCCAGCGGTCGGGACTGGGGGGTTGAACAGTAC.

Points on this clone: Gene names refer to mouse genes. Read data end 1 residue before the CDR3 end; the end is taken from the germline J gene. V gene TRBV1 combines with J gene TRBJ2-2; no definite D call. The length of the CDR3 is 15 residues. V shed 3 bases and J shed 6 bases, with 14 bases lying between them. CDR1 and CDR2 (germline): NSQYPW, LRSPGD (reference sequence). This CDR3 is CTCSAGDGTPGQLYF. CDR3 bases read: TGCACCTGCAGTGCGGGCGACGGAACGCCCGGGCAGCTCTAC.

Comments on this clone: Gene names are mouse gene names. The read halts 1 residue ahead of the CDR3 end, with the missing end drawn from the germline J gene. The chain links TRBV19 to TRBJ1-5; 9 bases match TRBD1. The CDR3 is made up of 16 amino acids. V dropped 5 bases and J dropped 1; count of bases not matched to a gene: 7. Per the germline V gene, CDR1 is FNHDT and CDR2 is SITEND (reference sequence). The CDR3 spells CASSPHGTGNNQAPLF. The sequenced part of the CDR3 DNA is TGTGCCAGCAGCCCCCATGGGACAGGGAACAACCAGGCTCCGCTT.

With respect to this clone: Gene names are mouse gene names. CDR3 bases read: TGTGGTGCTAGAGGACAGGGGATAAGAAATACGCTCTAT. It is translated as CGARGQGIRNTLY. The CDR3 reads in full as CGARGQGIRNTLYF. V is TRBV20 and J is TRBJ1-3; TRBD1 aligns across 9 bases. Read data end 1 residue before the CDR3 end; the end is taken from the germline J gene. With V trimmed by 3 bases and J by 5 bases, 5 bases remained unmatched. CDR3 size: 14 residues. Germline loops: CDR1 GFQATS, CDR2 STVNSAI. The full variable domain, with the rest looked up from reference TRBV20 and TRBJ1-3, is GALVYQYPRRTICKSGTSMRMECQAVGFQATSVAWYRQSPQKTFELIALSTVNSAIKYEQNFTQEKFPISHPNLSFSSMTVLNAYLEDRGLYLCGARGQGIRNTLYFGEGSRLIVV.

Notes on this clone: Gene names and germline match the mouse. The CDR3 loop reads CASSQVLGGRENAEQFF. Partial CDR3 DNA: TGTGCCAGCAGCCAAGTCCTGGGGGGGCGGGAAAATGCTGAGCAGTTC. The chain uses TRBV5 and TRBJ2-1, with TRBD2 matching over 10 bases. The observed sequence ends 1 residue before the CDR3 terminus, with the missing tail filled in from the germline J gene. Germline lookup yields CDR1 LGHNA and CDR2 YNLKQL (reference sequence). The ends lost 1 base at V and 5 bases at J; junction bases unmatched: 8. The CDR3 length is 17 residues.

About this clone: Gene names and germline refer to mouse. The CDR3 goes on 1 residue after the read ends, and that part is filled in from the germline J gene. The V and J genes are TRBV13-2 and TRBJ2-1; 7 bases fit TRBD2. CDR1 NNHNN and CDR2 SYGAGS come from the germline V gene (reference sequence). After removal of 3 bases from V and 4 bases from J, the junction contained 4 bases not matched to a gene. The CDR3 is 14 amino acids. CDR3 DNA (partial): TGTGCCAGCGGTGTCGGGGGGGGATATGCTGAGCAGTTC. Its protein is CASGVGGGYAEQF. The full CDR3 protein reads CASGVGGGYAEQFF.

This clone was detected a few times. All gene names here are mouse names. The CDR3 bases that were read are TGTGCCAGCAGCCAAGGGAGGGTAGAAAGATTATTT. Protein: CASSQGRVERLF. The entire CDR3 is CASSQGRVERLFF. The rearrangement joins TRBV2 to TRBJ1-4; D is unresolved. The read gets to within 1 residue of the CDR3 end, and the germline J gene fills in the rest. The V end was cut by 1 base, the J end by 8 bases, with 8 bases between. The length of the CDR3 is 13 residues. Per the germline V gene, CDR1 is LGHNA and CDR2 is YSYQKL.

Comment on this clone: Genes and germline come from the mouse. The CDR3 goes on 1 residue after the read ends, and that part is filled in from the germline J gene. The V gene is TRBV12-1, the J gene TRBJ2-5, with TRBD2 identical over 9 bases. The germline V gene encodes CDR1 SGHSN and CDR2 HYEKVE. J lost 0 bases, V lost 2 bases, and 2 bases had no gene match. The CDR3 contains 15 residues. CDR3 protein: CASSPDWGNQDTQYF. Partial CDR3 DNA: TGTGCCAGCTCTCCCGACTGGGGGAACCAAGACACCCAGTAC.